Listed below are T cell receptor beta chains from one sample, sequenced in a study of CD8 T cells in acute hepatitis C reinfection. The protocol was immunoSEQ multiplex PCR, while the TCRdb copy is restricted to in-frame clones and leaves out a portion. The sample has more than 35,000 clones, around nine tenths seen once. The sample was naive CD8+ T cells from PBMCs. These receptors all come from a man aged 25-45 years with chronic hepatitis C. CDR3s include the opening cysteine and the closing phenylalanine or tryptophan. D genes are given only for firm matches. Size values are once, few and many counts, or a class for expanded clones, and some rows have none.

J,V,size,D,CDR3,DNA
TRBJ1-1,TRBV7-2,once,-,CASSPPLPEAFF,TGTGCCAGCAGCCCACCCCTGCCTGAAGCTTTCTTT
TRBJ2-1,TRBV7-9,-,-,CASSLAGVVNEQFF,TGTGCCAGCAGCTTAGCTGGGGTGGTCAATGAGCAGTTCTTC
TRBJ2-7,TRBV19,-,TRBD1,CASSMGTDYEQYF,TGTGCCAGTAGTATGGGGACAGACTACGAGCAGTACTTC
TRBJ1-1,TRBV4-3,few,-,CASSQAQGSTEAFF,TGCGCCAGCAGCCAAGCCCAGGGTTCCACTGAAGCTTTCTTT
TRBJ1-3,TRBV29-1,-,-,CSVALGQESGNTIYF,TGCAGCGTGGCACTGGGACAAGAATCTGGAAACACCATATATTTT
TRBJ2-3,TRBV30,-,-,CAWSVQAAYTDTQYF,TGTGCCTGGAGTGTTCAGGCCGCTTACACAGATACGCAGTATTTT
TRBJ1-5,TRBV11-2,-,-,CASSLGGGGQPQHF,TGTGCCAGCAGCTTAGGGGGGGGAGGTCAGCCCCAGCATTTT
TRBJ1-2,TRBV5-1,-,-,CASSNYRVDLYGYTF,TGCGCCAGCAGCAACTACAGAGTCGACCTTTATGGCTACACCTTC
TRBJ2-5,TRBV5-6,-,TRBD2,CASSLGLAGVETQYF,TGTGCCAGCAGCTTGGGGCTAGCGGGGGTGGAGACCCAGTACTTC
TRBJ2-1,TRBV27,-,TRBD1,CASSPRRRDRGMNEQFF,TGTGCCAGCAGTCCGCGGCGCCGGGACAGGGGTATGAATGAGCAGTTCTTC
TRBJ2-1,TRBV27,-,-,CASSLAPSNEQFF,TGTGCCAGCTCCCTTGCCCCCAGCAATGAGCAGTTCTTC
TRBJ1-1,TRBV18,-,-,CASSPPLEMNTEAFF,TGTGCCAGCTCACCACCGTTAGAGATGAACACTGAAGCTTTCTTT
TRBJ2-7,TRBV7-2,-,-,CASSFEGGPYEQYF,TGTGCCAGCAGCTTTGAGGGGGGGCCCTACGAGCAGTACTTC
TRBJ2-1,TRBV6-5,-,-,CASSYGAGEQFF,TGTGCCAGCAGTTACGGTGCGGGGGAGCAGTTCTTC
TRBJ2-1,TRBV9,few,-,CASSDGGAAYNEQFF,TGTGCCAGCAGCGATGGGGGGGCGGCCTACAATGAGCAGTTCTTC
TRBJ1-3,TRBV6-1,few,-,CASMTGLGNTIYF,TGTGCCAGCATGACGGGACTTGGAAACACCATATATTTT